Below are 9 T cell receptor beta chains sequenced from a single sample in a study of blood T cells in healthy people across ages. Sample-barcoded 5' priming and a J-beta primer mix drove a second PCR of roughly 7 to 11 cycles. TCRdb passed the 5' RACE reads through MiXCR, listing each CDR3 protein once. The repertoire holds 1.4 million or so distinct CDR3 sequences, with 35% to 45% as singletons. Input material: blood. These receptors came from a woman between 18 and 30 years old in good health.

This clonotype was picked up a small number of times. This CDR3 is CASSSRGFSGANVLTF. CDR3 nucleotides: TGCGCCAGCAGCTCTCGGGGTTTTTCTGGGGCCAACGTCCTGACTTTC. The V and J genes are TRBV4-3 and TRBJ2-6; a weak D match, TRBD2 (5 bases). The CDR3 contains 16 residues. Germline CDR1 is LGHNA and CDR2 is YSLEER. The V gene lost 5 bases and the J gene lost 1 base, with 12 bases spanning the gap.

This clonotype has just a few counts. The chain recombines TRBV12-3 or TRBV12-4 with TRBJ1-1; D gene uncertain. The CDR3 is 15 amino acids. Trimming removed 5 bases at V and 0 bases at J, with 13 bases between. In DNA form, the CDR3 reads TGTGCCAGCAGTCCCTCTTGGGCGTTGAACACTGAAGCTTTCTTT. Protein: CASSPSWALNTEAFF.

A remark on this clonotype: The junction and the germline gene differ at one end; a read error may be behind it. This chain joins TRBV7-9 and TRBJ2-1, with 9 bases that match TRBD2. Germline loops: CDR1 SEHNR, CDR2 FQNEAQ (reference sequence). The CDR3 is made up of 18 amino acids. CDR3 sequence reads: CASSLARTSAKRSHEQFF. CDR3 DNA: TGTGCCAGCAGCCTAGCCCGGACTAGCGCAAAAAGAAGCCATGAGCAGTTCTTC.

CDR3 in DNA: TGCGCCAGCAGCCCGCAACCTAGCGGGGGTTCCTACAATGGGCAGTACTTC. Its protein is CASSPQPSGGSYNGQYF. The chain carries TRBV4-1 and TRBJ2-1; TRBD2 aligns across 10 bases. The DNA end favors TRBJ2-7, so the J call may be wrong. From germline, CDR1 is MGHRA and CDR2 YSYEKL. The CDR3 is 17 amino acids.

The chain employs TRBV7-2 and TRBJ2-3; D remains ambiguous. The length of the CDR3 is 13 residues. Trimming cost V 1 base and J 6 bases, with 8 bases left between them. CDR1 and CDR2 (germline): SGHTA, FQGNSA. CDR3 in amino acids: CASSLEREDTQYF. CDR3 nucleotide sequence: TGTGCCAGCAGCTTAGAACGTGAGGATACGCAGTATTTT.

The rearrangement uses TRBV28 and TRBJ1-1; TRBD1 matches 10 bases. This CDR3 spans 14 amino acids. The germline gives CDR1 MDHEN, CDR2 SYDVKM. The V and J ends lost 6 bases and 10 bases, in that order; junction bases with no gene match: 11. In DNA form, the CDR3 reads TGTGCCAGCAGGACCAGACAGGGGGCCTTCAGAGCTTTCTTT. This gives the protein CASRTRQGAFRAFF.

The sample holds one count of this clonotype. The chain employs TRBV7-2 and TRBJ2-1, with D perhaps matching TRBD2 (7 bases). Germline lookup yields CDR1 SGHTA and CDR2 FQGNSA. CDR3 length: 13 amino acids. The V and J ends lost 6 bases and 10 bases respectively, with 16 bases between them. The CDR3 DNA is TGTGCCAGCAGTGGACAGTGGGACTACGAGCAGTTCTTC. It codes for CASSGQWDYEQFF.

To note about this clonotype: A much larger clonotype is one base distant, so this may be a read error. The genes are TRBV7-2 and TRBJ1-4, with 8 bases identical to TRBD1. The CDR3 is 14 residues long. The germline CDR1 and CDR2 sequences are SGHTA and FQGNSA. Trimming cost V 5 bases and J 9 bases; bases outside gene matches: 8. The DNA of the CDR3 is TGTGCCAGCAGCCGAGGACAGGGCGGAAAAAAACTGTTTTTT. This translates into CASSRGQGGKKLFF. Full variable domain (remainder filled in from reference TRBV7-2 and TRBJ1-4): GAGVSQSPSNKVTEKGKDVELRCDPISGHTALYWYRQSLGQGLEFLIYFQGNSAPDKSGLPSDRFSAERTGGSVSTLTIQRTQQEDSAVYLCASSRGQGGKKLFFGSGTQLSVL.

There are many counts of this clonotype. This chain links TRBV4-2 with TRBJ1-2; possible D gene TRBD1, 5 bases. The CDR3 totals 15 residues. Germline V gives CDR1 LGHNA, CDR2 YNFKEQ. Trimming stripped 1 base from V and 4 bases from J, with 13 bases between. The CDR3, as DNA: TGTGCCAGCAGCCAAGTCAATTCAGGGACCTATGGCTACACCTTC. Translation gives CASSQVNSGTYGYTF.